Presented here are 31 T cell receptor beta chains from one specimen sequenced in a study of shared clonotypes between healthy human individuals. Positive CCR7 selection of CD45RO-negative cells yielded the naive CD8 cells, and terminally differentiated effector memory CD45RA+ cells were excluded. Profiling relied on immunoSEQ multiplex PCR, and the TCRdb table lists in-frame clones only, not all of them. The repertoire holds about 2.1 million clones, about 94% seen once, with around 1.8% in the top ten. Sequenced material: naive CD8+ T cells from PBMCs. These receptors were obtained from a man younger than 35 in good health. Some clones in this sample may be carry-over from other donors' samples.

This clone was counted between two and nine times. The chain couples TRBV7-9 to TRBJ1-1, with TRBD1 matching over 7 bases. Germline V lookup: CDR1 SEHNR, CDR2 FQNEAQ (reference sequence). The CDR3 has 10 residues. Losses at the gene ends were 9 bases for V and 8 bases for J; bases not matched to a gene: 3. The CDR3: CASTGQEAFF. The CDR3 bases are TGTGCCAGTACGGGACAGGAAGCTTTCTTT. Together with reference TRBV7-9 and TRBJ1-1, the CDR3 gives the full variable domain: DTGVSQNPRHKITKRGQNVTFRCDPISEHNRLYWYRQTLGQGPEFLTYFQNEAQLEKSRLLSDRFSAERPKGSFSTLEIQRTEQGDSAMYLCASTGQEAFFGQGTRLTVV.

This sequence joins TRBV2 and TRBJ2-5; D may be TRBD2 (6 bases). The CDR3 contains 13 residues. CDR1 is SNHLY and CDR2 is FYNNEI in the germline V gene. V shed 3 bases and J shed 5 bases, with 10 bases lying between them. The DNA of the CDR3 is TGTGCCAGCAGTGAGAACAGCGGGGAGACCCAGTACTTC. Its translation is CASSENSGETQYF.

The chain combines TRBV6-1 with TRBJ2-3; D remains unclear. The CDR3 is 11 residues long. Germline CDR1 reads MNHNS; CDR2 reads SASEGT. V shed 2 bases and J shed 7 bases, with 4 bases lying between them. The CDR3 sequence: CASSESNTQYF. DNA of the CDR3: TGTGCCAGCAGTGAATCAAATACGCAGTATTTT.

The genes are TRBV2 and TRBJ1-1, with D possibly TRBD1 on 5 matching bases. Germline loops: CDR1 SNHLY, CDR2 FYNNEI. V gave up 2 bases and J gave up 3 bases, with 16 bases separating them. There are 16 residues in the CDR3. The CDR3 nucleotides read TGTGCCAGCAGTGAATTGGGGGTAAGGATGGACACTGAAGCTTTCTTT. This sequence encodes CASSELGVRMDTEAFF.

The rearrangement joins TRBV10-3 to TRBJ2-2; no clear D gene. The germline V gene has CDR1 ENHRY and CDR2 SYGVKD. With 11 bases removed from V and 5 bases from J, the gap between germline ends came to 9 bases. The CDR3 is made up of 11 amino acids. Here the CDR3 DNA reads TGTGCCGCCGCCGGGACCGGGGAGCTGTTTTTT. Its translation: CAAAGTGELFF.

The chain links TRBV7-9 to TRBJ2-1, with 12 positions matching TRBD2. There are 16 residues in the CDR3. CDR1 is SEHNR and CDR2 is FQNEAQ in the germline V gene (reference sequence). J was trimmed by 6 bases and V by 3 bases; bases with no gene match: 6. The CDR3 sequence: CASSFLAGGRLNEQFF. The DNA of the CDR3 is TGTGCCAGCAGCTTCCTAGCGGGAGGGCGACTCAATGAGCAGTTCTTC.

The chain carries TRBV27 and TRBJ1-2; D not resolved. The V end lost 5 bases, the J end lost 4 bases, and 17 bases lay between the germline ends. CDR3 length equals 15 residues. Germline V lookup: CDR1 MNHEY, CDR2 SMNVEV (reference sequence). The CDR3 DNA reads as TGTGCCAGCAGTCCTTTTTACCCTACTCGCTATGGCTACACCTTC. Its protein is CASSPFYPTRYGYTF.

The J gene is TRBJ1-1, the V gene TRBV19; D ambiguous. The CDR3 extends over 10 amino acids. V gave up 9 bases and J gave up 4 bases, with 6 bases separating them. Germline CDR1 is LNHDA and CDR2 is SQIVND (reference sequence). CDR3 bases: TGTGCCAGGCCGGGCACTGAAGCTTTCTTT. Its protein product is CARPGTEAFF.

This chain links TRBV30 with TRBJ2-7; D might be TRBD2 (5 bases). The germline V gene encodes CDR1 GTSNPN and CDR2 SVGIG (reference sequence). The CDR3 runs to 14 residues. V lost 0 bases, J lost 1 base, and 10 bases lay in between. This chain's CDR3 is CAWSVLGESYEQYF. The DNA for the CDR3 is TGTGCCTGGAGTGTACTAGGAGAGTCCTACGAGCAGTACTTC.

CDR3 loop: CASSPRGLAGGLDYEQYF. The CDR3 bases are TGCGCCAGCAGCCCGCGGGGACTAGCGGGAGGGCTTGACTACGAGCAGTACTTC. V is TRBV4-1 and J is TRBJ2-7, with TRBD2 matching over 16 bases. Germline V lookup: CDR1 MGHRA, CDR2 YSYEKL. The CDR3 extends over 18 amino acids. V lost 4 bases, J lost 3 bases, and 9 bases stayed unmatched.

The V gene is TRBV2, the J gene TRBJ1-5, with D unclear. CDR1 and CDR2 (germline): SNHLY, FYNNEI. Deletions cut 5 bases from V and 0 bases from J, with 11 bases between. The CDR3 has 15 residues. The CDR3 loop is CASSSRSYSNQPQHF. CDR3 sequence (DNA): TGTGCCAGCAGTTCCAGGTCCTATAGCAATCAGCCCCAGCATTTT. Full variable domain (remainder filled in from reference TRBV2 and TRBJ1-5): EPEVTQTPSHQVTQMGQEVILRCVPISNHLYFYWYRQILGQKVEFLVSFYNNEISEKSEIFDDQFSVERPDGSNFTLKIRSTKLEDSAMYFCASSSRSYSNQPQHFGDGTRLSIL.

DNA of the CDR3: TGCGCCAGCAGCTGGGTCCGGGACTCGAACACCGGGGAGCTGTTTTTT. Translating it yields CASSWVRDSNTGELFF. The chain couples TRBV5-1 to TRBJ2-2, with D possibly being TRBD2 (6 bases). Germline V gene lookup returns CDR1 SGHRS and CDR2 YFSETQ. CDR3 length equals 16 residues. Trimming removed 3 bases at V and 0 bases at J, with 12 bases between.

The chain carries TRBV7-6 and TRBJ2-7; D ambiguous. From germline, CDR1 is SGHVS and CDR2 FNYEAQ. The CDR3 spans 14 residues. The V end lost 1 base, the J end lost 6 bases, and 13 bases lay between the germline ends. This CDR3 is CASSLEWSALEQYF. The CDR3 coding sequence is TGTGCCAGCAGCTTAGAGTGGTCCGCGCTCGAGCAGTACTTC.

About this clone itself: A read error may account for a junction end that differs from germline. Written as DNA, the CDR3 is TGTGCCGTCAGACAGGGGAGGACCGGGGAGCTGTTTTTT. Translated, it gives CAVRQGRTGELFF. V gene TRBV10-3 combines with J gene TRBJ2-2, with 8 bases that match TRBD1. Germline V gene data show CDR1 as ENHRY and CDR2 as SYGVKD. The CDR3 sequence is 13 residues long.

This chain joins TRBV5-6 and TRBJ1-5, with TRBD1 matching 9 bases. Trimming at V came to 0 bases and at J to 2 bases, leaving 3 bases not matched to a gene. The CDR3 spans 16 residues. Germline V gene sequence: CDR1 SGHDT, CDR2 YYEEEE. CDR3 in amino acids: CASSLGTGGGNQPQHF. In DNA, the CDR3 is TGTGCCAGCAGCTTGGGAACAGGGGGCGGCAATCAGCCCCAGCATTTT.

The J gene is TRBJ1-6, the V gene TRBV6-1; 8 positions agree with TRBD1. The germline V gene has CDR1 MNHNS and CDR2 SASEGT. This CDR3 is 15 amino acids long. V dropped 8 bases and J dropped 6; count of bases not matched to a gene: 9. CDR3 sequence: CASSTRTGTNSPLHF. Here the CDR3 DNA reads TGTGCCAGCTCTACAAGGACAGGGACTAATTCACCCCTCCACTTT.

The genes are TRBV27 and TRBJ2-1; TRBD2 agrees at 7 bases. V dropped 8 bases and J dropped 3; count of bases not matched to a gene: 4. This CDR3 comprises 13 residues. The germline V gene has CDR1 MNHEY and CDR2 SMNVEV (reference sequence). For the CDR3, the DNA is TGTGCCAGCGGACTAGTCTTCTACAATGAGCAGTTCTTC. This gives the protein CASGLVFYNEQFF.

The gene calls are TRBV11-2 and TRBJ2-1; 10 bases match TRBD1. Germline trimming cut 5 bases from V and 6 bases from J; bases unmatched to any gene: 10. The CDR3 has 16 amino acids. Looked up from germline, CDR1 is SGHAT and CDR2 is FQNNGV. CDR3 nucleotides: TGTGCCAGCAGCACTAGACAGGGGGCGAGCGGCAATGAGCAGTTCTTC. Its translation is CASSTRQGASGNEQFF.

The chain couples TRBV18 to TRBJ2-2; D not certain. This CDR3 has 16 amino acids. The ends were cut back, 1 base at V and 1 base at J, with 10 bases in the middle. The germline gives CDR1 KGHSH, CDR2 LQKENI. The CDR3 region has the DNA TGTGCCAGCTCACCACTGGACGGCCTGAACACCGGGGAGCTGTTTTTT. This sequence encodes CASSPLDGLNTGELFF.

The genes are TRBV19 and TRBJ1-3; 7 positions match TRBD1. The V gene's germline CDR1 is LNHDA and CDR2 SQIVND (reference sequence). The CDR3 totals 17 residues. The junction had 9 bases not matched to a gene; V was cut back by 4 bases and J by 0 bases. The CDR3 DNA is TGTGCCAGTAGTAGCTACGAGGGACAGCTCTCTGGAAACACCATATATTTT. Translated, it gives CASSSYEGQLSGNTIYF.

On this clone itself: This sample includes further DNA sequences coding for the same CDR3. This chain connects TRBV10-2 to TRBJ2-7; TRBD1 matches 7 bases. J gave up 4 bases and V 8 bases, and 5 bases lay outside the gene matches. Germline CDR1 is WSHSY and CDR2 is SAAADI. The CDR3 length is 12 residues. The CDR3 DNA reads TGCGCCAGCGGACCAGGGGGTTACGAGCAGTACTTC. Its translation is CASGPGGYEQYF.

This sequence joins TRBV28 and TRBJ2-7, with D perhaps TRBD1 (6 bases). This CDR3 has 15 residues. Trimming shortened V by 6 bases and J by 3 bases, and 18 bases separated the two germline ends. Germline CDR1 MDHEN, CDR2 SYDVKM. This CDR3 reads CASRTDRDKLYEQYF. CDR3 DNA sequence: TGTGCCAGCAGGACGGACCGGGACAAACTCTACGAGCAGTACTTC.

The rearrangement uses TRBV6-1 and TRBJ2-7; D gene unclear. The CDR3 spans 16 residues. With 1 base removed from V and 2 bases from J, the gap between germline ends came to 15 bases. Germline CDR1 and CDR2: MNHNS and SASEGT. The CDR3 nucleotides read TGTGCCAGCAGTGAAGAAAAAAGGTCAAGGGCCTACGAGCAGTACTTC. Its protein is CASSEEKRSRAYEQYF.

The sample holds one count of this clone. The V and J genes are TRBV11-2 and TRBJ2-7, with D uncertain. CDR1 is SGHAT and CDR2 is FQNNGV in the germline V gene. V lost 6 bases to trimming and J lost 6 bases, with 9 bases between them. This CDR3 comprises 11 residues. This CDR3 is CASRVLGEQYF. DNA for the CDR3: TGTGCCAGCAGGGTATTAGGCGAGCAGTACTTC.

The gene calls are TRBV27 and TRBJ2-5; D remains ambiguous. From germline, CDR1 is MNHEY and CDR2 SMNVEV (reference sequence). This CDR3 comprises 17 residues. The V gene lost 7 bases and the J gene lost 1 base, with 22 bases spanning the gap. Written as DNA, the CDR3 is TGTGCCAGCACCAACCTTGGTTTAGGCCGCGGCCAAGAGACCCAGTACTTC. Protein: CASTNLGLGRGQETQYF.

This clone was seen once. The rearrangement links TRBV9 to TRBJ2-1; 9 bases are a match to TRBD2. CDR1 SGDLS and CDR2 YYNGEE come from the germline V gene. Trimming removed 0 bases from V and 10 bases from J; junction bases left unmatched: 11. This CDR3 region has 16 residues. The CDR3 nucleotides are TGTGCCAGCAGCGTAGTGGGTGTAGCGGGAGCAGGCGAGCAGTTCTTC. Translating gives CASSVVGVAGAGEQFF.

This clone was recorded only once. The CDR3 DNA is TGTGCCAGCACGGAGGGGGCTGGCACAGATACGCAGTATTTT. Its protein is CASTEGAGTDTQYF. The V gene is TRBV27, the J gene TRBJ2-3, with D perhaps matching TRBD1 (7 bases). Trimming pared 7 bases from V and 1 base from J, leaving 12 bases between. The CDR3 has 14 residues. Germline values: CDR1 MNHEY, CDR2 SMNVEV (reference sequence).

Only a few counts were recorded for this clone. The junction departs from germline at one end; a sequencing error may be responsible. The J gene is TRBJ1-2, the V gene TRBV4-1; unclear D gene. Germline V CDR1 and CDR2: MGHRA, YSYEKL. This CDR3 has 13 residues. The CDR3 loop reads CASSQVGQDDRDF. CDR3 DNA: TGCGCCAGCAGCCAAGTGGGCCAGGACGACCGAGACTTC.

The V call is TRBV6-5, the J call TRBJ1-1; 9 bases agree with TRBD1. From germline, CDR1 is MNHEY and CDR2 SVGAGI. The CDR3 runs 14 residues. Germline trimming cut 6 bases from V and 4 bases from J; bases unmatched to any gene: 6. The CDR3: CASRIQGALTEAFF. DNA of the CDR3: TGTGCCAGCAGGATACAGGGGGCGCTCACTGAAGCTTTCTTT.

The chain couples TRBV4-2 to TRBJ2-7, with a weak D call TRBD2 (5 bases). This CDR3 has 16 residues. V was trimmed by 1 base and J by 3 bases, leaving 16 bases between them. Looked up from germline, CDR1 is LGHNA and CDR2 is YNFKEQ. The CDR3 region is CASSQGGKPQIYEQYF. The CDR3 bases are TGTGCCAGCAGCCAAGGAGGGAAGCCCCAAATCTACGAGCAGTACTTC.

CDR3 region: CASSLLAGSSDTQYF. The CDR3 DNA is TGTGCCAGCAGTTTACTAGCGGGATCCTCTGATACGCAGTATTTT. The chain uses TRBV27 and TRBJ2-3, with TRBD2 matching 9 bases. Germline V gene data show CDR1 as MNHEY and CDR2 as SMNVEV (reference sequence). The ends lost 2 bases at V and 6 bases at J; junction bases unmatched: 6. The CDR3 loop spans 15 amino acids.